The TCR beta chain described here comes from a study of molecular identifiers for immune sequencing clone quantification. Study overall: Replicates involved a five-way split of RNA from approximately 20,000 or 100,000 naive CD8 cells, with sequencing of four.

Naive CD8 T cells underwent sorting with the CD8+CD4-CCR7+CD45RA+ definition. This clonotype showed up many times. The CDR3 spans 17 residues. The J segment lost 6 bases and the V segment lost 0 bases, leaving 8 bases of the junction unmatched. Germline values: CDR1 SGHRS, CDR2 YFSETQ. One entry per CDR3 protein results from TCRdb running MiXCR on the PCR reads. The repertoire includes more than 300,000 distinct CDR3 sequences, over 20% of them detected once, and approximately 0.8% sits in the top ten. Sequenced sample: naive CD8+ T cells from blood, with Jurkat cell RNA spiked in. Subset defined: FACS-sorted CD8+CD4-CCR7+CD45RA+ naive T cells. This chain links TRBV5-1 with TRBJ1-6; 8 bases line up with TRBD1. The receptor was derived from a human donor in good health. Some libraries in this study had Jurkat cell RNA spiked in. The CDR3, as DNA: TGCGCCAGCAGCTTGGCCTTGGGGGACAGGACTAATTCACCCCTCCACTTT. This sequence encodes CASSLALGDRTNSPLHF.